This T cell receptor beta chain was sequenced in a study of OX40 agonist ivuxolimab in advanced cancers. Study results and caveats: Both blood CD4+ and CD8+ T cells showed clonal growth by week 6 at 0.1 to 3.0 mg/kg. With doses of 0.1-3.0 mg/kg, partial responders showed among the lowest clonal expansion.

Patients with autoimmune history or systemic immunosuppression were excluded. The protocol was immunoSEQ multiplex PCR, while the TCRdb copy is restricted to in-frame clones and leaves out a portion. The repertoire has around 70,000 clones, roughly 84% of them found once; the top ten carry around 0.78%. The CDR3 sequence is 16 residues long. V lost 1 base, J lost 2 bases, and 7 bases stayed unmatched. CDR1 KGHSH and CDR2 LQKENI come from the germline V gene. Worth noting for this clone: Its target is not known.

Sequenced material: CD4+ or CD8+ T cells sorted from blood, taken in a trial of the OX40 agonist ivuxolimab. The sequence derives from an adult with an advanced solid tumor such as melanoma, head and neck, liver or kidney cancer. The chain joins TRBV18 to TRBJ2-7; 8 bases are shared with TRBD1. CDR3 amino acids: CASSPLGQGGAYEQYF. CDR3 coding DNA: TGTGCCAGCTCACCACTCGGACAGGGTGGTGCCTACGAGCAGTACTTC.